This T cell receptor (beta chain) comes out of a study of blood T cell repertoires in COVID-19. Turning to the study itself: Donors in the United States, Italy and Spain gave samples during acute or convalescent COVID-19. The analysed material was cDNA or gDNA that came from T cells, B-cell-depleted T cells, or PBMCs.

Authors' data handling: How many nucleated cells were present was estimated from reference gene primer amplification. Clones were sequenced by immunoSEQ multiplex PCR, and TCRdb holds only the in-frame ones, with some missing. That table supplies the V and J calls and clone size; D and trimming were determined from the DNA. The table has under 250,000 clones, 80% to 85% seen once. J was trimmed by 6 bases and V by 6 bases; bases with no gene match: 7. Germline CDR1 SEHNR, CDR2 FQNEAQ (reference sequence). This CDR3 has 15 amino acids. This clonotype was sampled from a man between 45 and 60 years old with active or convalescent COVID-19. This chain joins TRBV7-9 and TRBJ2-1; 11 positions match TRBD2. Sequenced material: peripheral blood. The CDR3 protein is CASRSSGGAVNEQFF. CDR3 DNA: TGTGCCAGCAGAAGTAGCGGGGGGGCCGTCAATGAGCAGTTCTTC.